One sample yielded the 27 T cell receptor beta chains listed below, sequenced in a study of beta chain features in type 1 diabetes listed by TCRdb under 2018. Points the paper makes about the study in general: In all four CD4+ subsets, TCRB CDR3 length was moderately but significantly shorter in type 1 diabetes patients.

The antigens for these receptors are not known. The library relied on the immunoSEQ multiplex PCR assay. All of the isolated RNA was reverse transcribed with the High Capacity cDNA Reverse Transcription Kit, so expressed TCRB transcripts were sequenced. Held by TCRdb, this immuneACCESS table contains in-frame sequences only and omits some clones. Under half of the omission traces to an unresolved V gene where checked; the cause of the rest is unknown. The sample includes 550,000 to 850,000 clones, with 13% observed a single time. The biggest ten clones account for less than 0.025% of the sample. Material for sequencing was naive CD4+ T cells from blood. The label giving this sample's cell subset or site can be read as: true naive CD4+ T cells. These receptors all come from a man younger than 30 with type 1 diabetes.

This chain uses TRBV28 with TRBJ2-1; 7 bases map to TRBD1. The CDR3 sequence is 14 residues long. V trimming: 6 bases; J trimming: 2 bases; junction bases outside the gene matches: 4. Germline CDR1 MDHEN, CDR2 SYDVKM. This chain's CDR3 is CASRTGTAYNEQFF. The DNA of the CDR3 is TGTGCCAGCAGGACAGGGACGGCCTACAATGAGCAGTTCTTC.

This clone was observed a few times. As DNA, the CDR3 is TGTGCCAGCAGCCTTGGGACTAGCGGGGGGGTCGAGCAGTACTTC. Protein product: CASSLGTSGGVEQYF. The J gene is TRBJ2-7, the V gene TRBV2; 16 nucleotides align to TRBD2. The trim removed 6 bases at V and 6 bases at J, leaving 5 bases unmatched. Germline V gives CDR1 SNHLY, CDR2 FYNNEI. CDR3 length: 15 residues.

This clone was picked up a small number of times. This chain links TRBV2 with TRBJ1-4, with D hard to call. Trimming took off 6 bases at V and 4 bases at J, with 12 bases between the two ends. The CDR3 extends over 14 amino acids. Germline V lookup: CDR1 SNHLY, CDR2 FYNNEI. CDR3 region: CASRQRLLNEKLFF. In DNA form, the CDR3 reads TGTGCCAGCAGACAGCGCTTACTTAATGAAAAACTGTTTTTT.

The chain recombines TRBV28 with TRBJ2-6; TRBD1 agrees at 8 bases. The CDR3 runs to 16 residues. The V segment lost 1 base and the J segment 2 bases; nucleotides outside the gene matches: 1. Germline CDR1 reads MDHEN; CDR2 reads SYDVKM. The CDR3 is CASSLSGGAGANVLTF. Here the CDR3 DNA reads TGTGCCAGCAGTTTATCAGGGGGCGCTGGGGCCAACGTCCTGACTTTC.

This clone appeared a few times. CDR3 sequence: CASSLGAGGNEQYF. The CDR3 DNA sequence: TGTGCCAGCAGCTTAGGTGCAGGGGGCAACGAGCAGTACTTC. V usage is TRBV7-9 and J usage is TRBJ2-7, with 8 positions matching TRBD1. The germline V gene encodes CDR1 SEHNR and CDR2 FQNEAQ (reference sequence). The V and J ends lost 1 base and 5 bases, in that order; junction bases with no gene match: 4. The CDR3 spans 14 residues.

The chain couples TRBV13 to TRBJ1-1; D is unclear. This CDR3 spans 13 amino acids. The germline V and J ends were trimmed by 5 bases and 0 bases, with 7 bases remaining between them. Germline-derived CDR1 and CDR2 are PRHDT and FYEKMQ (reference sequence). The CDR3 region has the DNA TGTGCCAGCAGCCTACAGATGAACACTGAAGCTTTCTTT. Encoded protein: CASSLQMNTEAFF.

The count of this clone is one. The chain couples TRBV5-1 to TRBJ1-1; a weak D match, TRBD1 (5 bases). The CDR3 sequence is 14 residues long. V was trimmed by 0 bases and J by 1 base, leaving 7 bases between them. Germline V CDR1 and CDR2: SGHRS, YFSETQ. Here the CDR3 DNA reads TGCGCCAGCAGCTTGGAGGACAAGAACACTGAAGCTTTCTTT. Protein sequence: CASSLEDKNTEAFF.

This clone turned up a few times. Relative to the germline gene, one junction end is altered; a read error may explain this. As DNA, the CDR3 is TGTGCCATCAGTGAGTCGTGGGACATGGCCTACGAGCAGTACTTC. Protein: CAISESWDMAYEQYF. The chain carries TRBV6-1 and TRBJ2-7; TRBD1 might be the D (6 bases). The CDR3 is 15 amino acids. Germline V gene data show CDR1 as MNHNS and CDR2 as SASEGT.

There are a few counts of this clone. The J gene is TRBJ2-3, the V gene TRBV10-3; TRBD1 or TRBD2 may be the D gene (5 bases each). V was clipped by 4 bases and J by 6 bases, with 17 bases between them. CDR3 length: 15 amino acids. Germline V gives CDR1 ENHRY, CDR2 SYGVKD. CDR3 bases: TGTGCCATCAGTGTTCGGGGCCAAAGCGAGGATACGCAGTATTTT. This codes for CAISVRGQSEDTQYF.

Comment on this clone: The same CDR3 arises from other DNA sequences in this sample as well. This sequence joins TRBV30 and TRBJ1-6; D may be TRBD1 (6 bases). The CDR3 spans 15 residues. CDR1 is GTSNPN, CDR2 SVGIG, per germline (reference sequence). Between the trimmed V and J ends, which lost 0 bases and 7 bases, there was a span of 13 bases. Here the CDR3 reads CAWSVRGSVNSPLHF. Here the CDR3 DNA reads TGTGCCTGGAGTGTCAGGGGTTCAGTGAATTCACCCCTCCACTTT.

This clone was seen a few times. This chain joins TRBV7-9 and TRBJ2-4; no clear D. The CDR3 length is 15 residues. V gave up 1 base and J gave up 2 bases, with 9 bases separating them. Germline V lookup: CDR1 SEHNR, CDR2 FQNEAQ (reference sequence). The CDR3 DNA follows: TGTGCCAGCAGCTTAGATATGACATCCAAAAACATTCAGTACTTC. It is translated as CASSLDMTSKNIQYF.

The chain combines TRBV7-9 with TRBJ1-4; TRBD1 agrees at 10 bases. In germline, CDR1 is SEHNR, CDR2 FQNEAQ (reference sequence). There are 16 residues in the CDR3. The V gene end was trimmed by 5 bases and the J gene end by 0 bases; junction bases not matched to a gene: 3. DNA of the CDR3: TGTGCCAGCAGCACCGGGACAGGGGCAACTAATGAAAAACTGTTTTTT. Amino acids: CASSTGTGATNEKLFF.

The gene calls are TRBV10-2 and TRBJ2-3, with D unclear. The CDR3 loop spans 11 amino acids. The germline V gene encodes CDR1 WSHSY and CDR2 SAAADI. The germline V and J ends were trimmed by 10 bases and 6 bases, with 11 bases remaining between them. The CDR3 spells CATLSLDTQYF. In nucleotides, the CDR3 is TGCGCCACCCTTAGTTTGGATACGCAGTATTTT.

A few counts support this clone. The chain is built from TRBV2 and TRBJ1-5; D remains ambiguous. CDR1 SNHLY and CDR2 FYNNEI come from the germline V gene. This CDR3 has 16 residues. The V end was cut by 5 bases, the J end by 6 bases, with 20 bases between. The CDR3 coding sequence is TGTGCCAGCAGTTACCCGCGGGCCGGGGATAGTCAGCCCCAGCATTTT. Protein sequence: CASSYPRAGDSQPQHF.

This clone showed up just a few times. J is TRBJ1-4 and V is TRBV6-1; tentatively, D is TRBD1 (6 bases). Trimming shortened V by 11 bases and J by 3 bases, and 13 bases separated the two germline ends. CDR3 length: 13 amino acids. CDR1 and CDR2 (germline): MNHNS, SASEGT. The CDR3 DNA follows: TGTGCCGGTTCGGACAGAGCTAATGAAAAACTGTTTTTT. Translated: CAGSDRANEKLFF.

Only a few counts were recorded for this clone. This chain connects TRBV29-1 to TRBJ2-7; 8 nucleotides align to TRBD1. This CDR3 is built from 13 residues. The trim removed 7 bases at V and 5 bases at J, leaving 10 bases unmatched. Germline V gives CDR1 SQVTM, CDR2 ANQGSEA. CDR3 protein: CSAFRTGTHEQYF. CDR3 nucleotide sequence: TGCAGCGCTTTCAGGACAGGGACCCACGAGCAGTACTTC.

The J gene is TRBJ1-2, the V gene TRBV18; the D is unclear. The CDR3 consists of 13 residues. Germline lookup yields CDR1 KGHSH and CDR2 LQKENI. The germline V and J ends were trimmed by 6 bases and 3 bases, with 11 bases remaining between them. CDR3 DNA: TGTGCCAGCTCCGGCGACTCGTACTATGGCTACACCTTC. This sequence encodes CASSGDSYYGYTF.

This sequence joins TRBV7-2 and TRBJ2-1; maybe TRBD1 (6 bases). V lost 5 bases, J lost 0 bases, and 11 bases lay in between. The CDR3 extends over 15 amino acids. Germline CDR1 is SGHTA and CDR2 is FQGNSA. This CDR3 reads CASSPRQDSYNEQFF. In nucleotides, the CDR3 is TGTGCCAGCAGCCCTCGACAGGACTCCTACAATGAGCAGTTCTTC. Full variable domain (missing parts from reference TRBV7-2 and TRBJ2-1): GAGVSQSPSNKVTEKGKDVELRCDPISGHTALYWYRQSLGQGLEFLIYFQGNSAPDKSGLPSDRFSAERTGGSVSTLTIQRTQQEDSAVYLCASSPRQDSYNEQFFGPGTRLTVL.

The CDR3 region has the DNA TGCGCCAGCAGCCAACCCCGACAGGGCCTAAACTATGGCTACACCTTC. Its translation: CASSQPRQGLNYGYTF. The chain is built from TRBV4-1 and TRBJ1-2; 7 nucleotides line up with TRBD1. Losses at the gene ends were 2 bases for V and 2 bases for J; bases not matched to a gene: 8. Germline CDR1 and CDR2: MGHRA and YSYEKL. CDR3 size: 16 residues.

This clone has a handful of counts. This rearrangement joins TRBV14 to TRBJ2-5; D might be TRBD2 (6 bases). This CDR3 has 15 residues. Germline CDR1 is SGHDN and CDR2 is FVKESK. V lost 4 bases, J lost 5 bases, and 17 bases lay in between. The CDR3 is CASSRQAGGGETQYF. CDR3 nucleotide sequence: TGTGCCAGCAGCCGCCAAGCTGGGGGAGGCGAGACCCAGTACTTC.

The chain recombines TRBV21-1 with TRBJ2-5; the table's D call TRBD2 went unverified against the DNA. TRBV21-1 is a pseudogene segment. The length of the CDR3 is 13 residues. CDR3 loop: CASPTGSQETQYF. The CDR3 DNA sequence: TGTGCCAGCCCCACCGGGAGCCAAGAGACCCAGTACTTC.

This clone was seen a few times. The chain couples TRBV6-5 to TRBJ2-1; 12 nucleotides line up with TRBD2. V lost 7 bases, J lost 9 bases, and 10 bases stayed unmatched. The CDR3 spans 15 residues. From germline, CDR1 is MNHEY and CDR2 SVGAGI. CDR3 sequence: CASTPTSGGSGEQFF. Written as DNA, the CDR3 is TGTGCCAGCACCCCGACTAGCGGGGGATCGGGTGAGCAGTTCTTC.

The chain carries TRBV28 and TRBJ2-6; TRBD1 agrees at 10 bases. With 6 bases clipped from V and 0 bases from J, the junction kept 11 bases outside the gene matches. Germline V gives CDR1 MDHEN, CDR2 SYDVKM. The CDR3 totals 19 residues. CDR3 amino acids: CASRAMTGGPSSGANVLTF. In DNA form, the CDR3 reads TGTGCCAGCAGGGCGATGACAGGGGGCCCTTCCTCTGGGGCCAACGTCCTGACTTTC.

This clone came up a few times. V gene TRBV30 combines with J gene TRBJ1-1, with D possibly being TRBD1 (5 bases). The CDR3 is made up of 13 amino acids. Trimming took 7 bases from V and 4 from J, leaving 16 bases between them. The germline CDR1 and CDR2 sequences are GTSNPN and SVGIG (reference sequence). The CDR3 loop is CALLGPSSTEAFF. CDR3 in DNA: TGTGCCTTGCTGGGGCCCTCGAGCACTGAAGCTTTCTTT.

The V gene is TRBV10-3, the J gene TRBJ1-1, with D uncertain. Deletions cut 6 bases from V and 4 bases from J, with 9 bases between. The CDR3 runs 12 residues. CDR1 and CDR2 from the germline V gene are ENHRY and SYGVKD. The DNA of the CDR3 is TGTGCCATCAGGGAAGTGAGCACTGAAGCTTTCTTT. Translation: CAIREVSTEAFF.

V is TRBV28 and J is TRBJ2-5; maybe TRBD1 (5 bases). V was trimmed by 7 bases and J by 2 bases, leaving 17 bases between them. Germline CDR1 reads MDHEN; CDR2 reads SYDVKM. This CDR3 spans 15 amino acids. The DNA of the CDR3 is TGTGCCAGCACCCCCGCCCCAGGGAAACAAGAGACCCAGTACTTC. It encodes CASTPAPGKQETQYF.

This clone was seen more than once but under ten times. The CDR3 sequence is CASSPPSGGAFEQFF. Here the CDR3 DNA reads TGTGCCAGCAGCCCCCCTAGCGGGGGGGCCTTTGAGCAGTTCTTC. This rearrangement joins TRBV7-2 to TRBJ2-1; TRBD2 matches 12 bases. CDR3 length: 15 amino acids. CDR1 SGHTA and CDR2 FQGNSA come from the germline V gene. V was pared by 5 bases and J by 9 bases, with 8 bases of the junction left unmatched.